This T cell receptor (beta chain) stems from a study of T cells expressing NK-cell markers. Study-wide results and limits: The study found dominant NKG2C+ clonotypes at roughly 1.0-7.0% of CD8+ T cells in roughly six donors.

Germline loops: CDR1 GTSNPN, CDR2 SVGIG (reference sequence). The CDR3 is 13 amino acids. TCRdb reanalyzed the 5' RACE reads, giving one entry per CDR3 protein sequence and no DNA. This sample's table reports 250,000 or so distinct CDR3 sequences. On this clonotype itself: Its antigen is undetermined.

The rearrangement uses TRBV30 and TRBJ2-3; absent DNA, TCRdb's TRBD1 call cannot be checked. The source of this sequence is a woman aged 18-70 years in good health. The sample taken for sequencing was blood T cells: a sorted CD56 or NKG2C T cell subset, CD4+ or CD8+ T cells, or bulk PBMC T cells (not recorded which). CDR3: CAWTRQESDTQYF.